One sample yielded the 13 T cell receptor beta chains listed below, sequenced in a study of CD8+ T cells in alopecia areata. Indicated treatment: oral pan-JAK inhibitor, 5-10 mg twice daily. Extracted RNA was reverse transcribed, and the resulting cDNA served as sequencing template. Clones were read by immunoSEQ multiplex PCR, and TCRdb kept only the in-frame ones, dropping some. The sample carries 190,000 or so clones, around three fifths recorded once. The sequencing used CD8+ T cells sorted from blood, collected at week 24, from a patient treated with tofacitinib. These receptors all come from a human donor with alopecia areata.

This clone was seen only a few times. This chain joins TRBV6-5 and TRBJ2-3; 8 nucleotides agree with TRBD1. CDR3 length equals 12 residues. Germline loops: CDR1 MNHEY, CDR2 SVGAGI. Trimming cost V 5 bases and J 8 bases; bases outside gene matches: 3. As DNA, the CDR3 is TGTGCCAGCAGTACGACAGGGGCTACGCAGTATTTT. Translating gives CASSTTGATQYF.

The V and J genes are TRBV6-5 and TRBJ1-1; the D is unclear. This CDR3 is 12 amino acids long. Per the germline V gene, CDR1 is MNHEY and CDR2 is SVGAGI. Trimming removed 2 bases from V and 4 bases from J, with 5 bases in between. CDR3 sequence reads: CASSYVGTEAFF. As DNA, the CDR3 is TGTGCCAGCAGTTACGTGGGCACTGAAGCTTTCTTT.

Concerning this clone itself: The same CDR3 can be traced to other DNA sequences in this sample. This chain connects TRBV27 to TRBJ2-5; TRBD1 aligns across 11 bases. The trim removed 3 bases at V and 5 bases at J, leaving 2 bases unmatched. The CDR3 length is 14 residues. The germline V gene has CDR1 MNHEY and CDR2 SMNVEV (reference sequence). The CDR3 is CASSLDRGRETQYF. CDR3 in DNA: TGTGCCAGCAGTTTGGACAGGGGGCGGGAGACCCAGTACTTC.

The chain is built from TRBV29-1 and TRBJ1-3, with no clear D. This CDR3 has 10 residues. V was cut by 7 bases and J by 5 bases, with 6 bases left in between. Germline V gives CDR1 SQVTM, CDR2 ANQGSEA. The CDR3 bases are TGCAGCGCCGGGAGAAACACCATATATTTT. It encodes CSAGRNTIYF.

This chain uses TRBV9 with TRBJ1-2; 8 bases fit TRBD1. This CDR3 region has 17 residues. Germline V gene lookup returns CDR1 SGDLS and CDR2 YYNGEE. The junction had 7 bases not matched to a gene; V was cut back by 0 bases and J by 0 bases. CDR3 sequence (DNA): TGTGCCAGCAGCGTAGAAGACAGGGGCGCTACTAACTATGGCTACACCTTC. The encoded protein is CASSVEDRGATNYGYTF.

This chain joins TRBV4-2 and TRBJ1-5; weak D call: TRBD1 (5 bases). V gave up 5 bases and J gave up 2 bases, with 10 bases separating them. In germline, CDR1 is LGHNA, CDR2 YNFKEQ. The CDR3 loop spans 14 amino acids. The CDR3 DNA reads TGTGCCAGCAGCTACCGGGGCGGCAATCAGCCCCAGCATTTT. Its protein is CASSYRGGNQPQHF.

V is TRBV5-1 and J is TRBJ1-5, with D possibly matching TRBD1 (5 bases). In germline, CDR1 is SGHRS, CDR2 YFSETQ. This CDR3 is built from 14 residues. Trimming took 3 bases from V and 7 from J, leaving 14 bases between them. The CDR3 here is CASSYGTGGQPQHF. The CDR3 DNA follows: TGCGCCAGCAGCTATGGGACGGGAGGGCAGCCCCAGCATTTT. The full variable domain, with the rest looked up from reference TRBV5-1 and TRBJ1-5, is KAGVTQTPRYLIKTRGQQVTLSCSPISGHRSVSWYQQTPGQGLQFLFEYFSETQRNKGNFPGRFSGRQFSNSRSEMNVSTLELGDSALYLCASSYGTGGQPQHFGDGTRLSIL.

The genes are TRBV6-6 and TRBJ2-7; possible D gene TRBD1, 6 bases. Trimming took off 4 bases at V and 3 bases at J, with 13 bases between the two ends. Germline CDR1 is MNHNY and CDR2 is SVGAGI (reference sequence). CDR3 length: 14 residues. The CDR3 DNA sequence: TGTGCCAGCAGTTTAGGGACACCAGACTACGAGCAGTACTTC. Translating it yields CASSLGTPDYEQYF.

The chain employs TRBV4-1 and TRBJ2-7; D is unresolved. The CDR3 consists of 14 residues. The V gene's germline CDR1 is MGHRA and CDR2 YSYEKL. Trimming stripped 1 base from V and 0 bases from J, with 7 bases between. CDR3 protein: CASSQALPSYEQYF. Written as DNA, the CDR3 is TGCGCCAGCAGCCAAGCTCTCCCCTCCTACGAGCAGTACTTC.

The chain employs TRBV7-6 and TRBJ1-1; maybe TRBD1 (5 bases). Trimming removed 1 base at V and 0 bases at J, with 9 bases between. Germline V gives CDR1 SGHVS, CDR2 FNYEAQ. CDR3 size: 15 residues. DNA for the CDR3: TGTGCCAGCAGCTTAGGCTGGGGGATGAACACTGAAGCTTTCTTT. This gives the protein CASSLGWGMNTEAFF.

The chain uses TRBV29-1 and TRBJ1-2, with a weak D call TRBD1 (5 bases). Trimming cost V 2 bases and J 6 bases, with 13 bases left between them. Germline CDR1 and CDR2: SQVTM and ANQGSEA. CDR3 length: 13 amino acids. The chain's CDR3 is CSVESELRDGYTF. DNA for the CDR3: TGCAGCGTTGAATCAGAGCTCAGGGATGGCTACACCTTC.

This clone has just a few counts. The chain recombines TRBV29-1 with TRBJ2-7; D possibly corresponds to TRBD2 (7 bases). CDR1 and CDR2 from the germline V gene are SQVTM and ANQGSEA. The CDR3 is 13 residues long. With 5 bases removed from V and 7 bases from J, the gap between germline ends came to 18 bases. For the CDR3, the DNA is TGCAGCGTTCTTGGAGGGGGGGCGAGAGAGCAGTACTTC. Amino acid sequence: CSVLGGGAREQYF.

This clone was detected once. The V gene is TRBV4-1, the J gene TRBJ2-7; 9 bases agree with TRBD1. Germline CDR1 MGHRA, CDR2 YSYEKL. CDR3 length equals 16 residues. V trimming: 1 base; J trimming: 1 base; junction bases outside the gene matches: 5. The CDR3 sequence is CASSQGSGQGSYEQYF. Written as DNA, the CDR3 is TGCGCCAGCAGCCAAGGATCAGGACAGGGGTCCTACGAGCAGTACTTC.